This TCR beta chain emerged from a study of shared clonotypes between healthy human individuals. Per sorted-subset replicate PCR, input was around 220 ng DNA, representing tens of thousands of T cell genomes. TCRdb's copy holds only in-frame clones and misses some; the assay was immunoSEQ multiplex PCR. The data contain fewer than 2.5 million clones, roughly 93% of them singletons. The CDR3 runs 14 residues. V lost 4 bases, J lost 4 bases, and 5 bases stayed unmatched. Germline V gene data show CDR1 as SGHRS and CDR2 as YFSETQ. This TCR was sampled from a man younger than 30 in good health. Some clones in this sample may be carry-over from other donors' samples. Material for sequencing was naive CD4+ T cells from PBMCs. Indicated subset: CD45RA+ positively selected. The genes are TRBV5-1 and TRBJ1-2; 9 bases agree with TRBD1. The CDR3 sequence is CASSMGQGSYGYTF. The CDR3 coding sequence is TGCGCCAGCAGCATGGGACAGGGCAGCTATGGCTACACCTTC.